The 23 T cell receptor beta chains listed next were all sequenced from one sample in a study of OX40 agonist ivuxolimab in advanced cancers. Sequenced by immunoSEQ multiplex PCR; TCRdb stores in-frame clones only, minus some. The sample records 41,000 or so clones, just under 85% being singletons. Sequenced here: CD4+ or CD8+ T cells sorted from blood, sampled in a trial of the OX40 agonist ivuxolimab. The receptor source for this set is an adult with an advanced solid tumor such as melanoma, head and neck, liver or kidney cancer.

The chain links TRBV30 to TRBJ2-7; D might be TRBD1 or TRBD2, each matching 6 bases. Germline V gives CDR1 GTSNPN, CDR2 SVGIG (reference sequence). CDR3 length: 14 residues. The ends were cut back, 6 bases at V and 0 bases at J, with 15 bases in the middle. CDR3 residues: CACRPGGPSYEQYF. The CDR3 DNA is TGTGCCTGCCGCCCCGGGGGCCCCTCCTACGAGCAGTACTTC.

The chain combines TRBV7-9 with TRBJ2-7; the match to TRBD2 covers 11 bases. V shed 4 bases, J shed 3 bases, and the junction held 5 bases outside the gene matches. The germline CDR1 and CDR2 sequences are SEHNR and FQNEAQ (reference sequence). This CDR3 is built from 15 residues. The CDR3: CASSSLAGGIYEQYF. Here the CDR3 DNA reads TGTGCCAGCAGCTCCCTAGCGGGGGGAATCTACGAGCAGTACTTC.

This chain connects TRBV18 to TRBJ2-5; D is unclear. The germline V gene has CDR1 KGHSH and CDR2 LQKENI. There are 14 residues in the CDR3. Trimming left V 3 bases short and J 2 bases short, with 10 bases between. For the CDR3, the DNA is TGTGCCAGCTCACCGTGGGCAGGTCAAGAGACCCAGTACTTC. This translates into CASSPWAGQETQYF.

This chain connects TRBV2 to TRBJ2-3; 9 bases are a match to TRBD1. V shed 5 bases and J 3 bases; nucleotides not matched to a gene: 15. The CDR3 is 18 residues long. Germline loops: CDR1 SNHLY, CDR2 FYNNEI. The CDR3 DNA follows: TGTGCCAGCAGTTCAACCGTGCTACAGGGGGCTCGGACAGATACGCAGTATTTT. This translates into CASSSTVLQGARTDTQYF. The full variable domain, its missing parts supplied by reference TRBV2 and TRBJ2-3, is EPEVTQTPSHQVTQMGQEVILRCVPISNHLYFYWYRQILGQKVEFLVSFYNNEISEKSEIFDDQFSVERPDGSNFTLKIRSTKLEDSAMYFCASSSTVLQGARTDTQYFGPGTRLTVL.

This rearrangement joins TRBV28 to TRBJ2-3; possibly TRBD1 or TRBD2 for D (6 bases each). The germline gives CDR1 MDHEN, CDR2 SYDVKM. This CDR3 region has 17 residues. Between the trimmed V and J ends, which lost 4 bases and 7 bases, there was a span of 24 bases. The CDR3 protein is CASSSTGLDGSLNTQYF. The CDR3 DNA reads as TGTGCCAGCAGTTCCACAGGGTTAGACGGGAGTTTAAATACGCAGTATTTT. Looking up the rest from reference TRBV28 and TRBJ2-3 gives the full variable domain: DVKVTQSSRYLVKRTGEKVFLECVQDMDHENMFWYRQDPGLGLRLIYFSYDVKMKEKGDIPEGYSVSREKKERFSLILESASTNQTSMYLCASSSTGLDGSLNTQYFGPGTRLTVL.

The chain combines TRBV5-1 with TRBJ2-6; 10 bases line up with TRBD1. Trimming at V came to 5 bases and at J to 4 bases, leaving 12 bases not matched to a gene. CDR1 is SGHRS and CDR2 is YFSETQ in the germline V gene. This CDR3 has 18 amino acids. The CDR3 DNA sequence: TGCGCCAGCAGATACCGTCCCGGGACAGGGGCCGGGGCCAACGTCCTGACTTTC. As protein: CASRYRPGTGAGANVLTF.

The chain carries TRBV6-6 and TRBJ2-1, with 9 bases that match TRBD2. The germline V gene encodes CDR1 MNHNY and CDR2 SVGAGI (reference sequence). The CDR3 length is 15 residues. The V segment lost 6 bases and the J segment 8 bases; nucleotides outside the gene matches: 11. The CDR3 region is CASSTLAGPKDEQFF. CDR3 DNA: TGTGCCAGCAGCACCCTAGCGGGACCCAAAGATGAGCAGTTCTTC.

In this sample, this clone turned up a few times. CDR3 DNA: TGTGCCAGCAGCTTAGCAAGGGTACAGGGATACGAGCAGTACTTC. Amino acid sequence: CASSLARVQGYEQYF. The V and J genes are TRBV7-9 and TRBJ2-7, with D tentatively TRBD1 (6 bases). With 0 bases removed from V and 4 bases from J, the gap between germline ends came to 13 bases. This CDR3 region has 15 residues. In germline, CDR1 is SEHNR, CDR2 FQNEAQ (reference sequence).

The gene calls are TRBV6-4 and TRBJ2-2; D is unclear. Germline-derived CDR1 and CDR2 are MRHNA and SNTAGT. The CDR3 consists of 15 residues. V was cut by 3 bases and J by 1 base, with 9 bases left in between. The CDR3 sequence: CASSERALNTGELFF. Written as DNA, the CDR3 is TGTGCCAGCAGTGAAAGGGCGCTGAACACCGGGGAGCTGTTTTTT.

The chain uses TRBV4-1 and TRBJ2-7; D is undetermined. Looked up from germline, CDR1 is MGHRA and CDR2 is YSYEKL. Trimming took 0 bases from V and 8 from J, leaving 14 bases between them. The CDR3 contains 14 residues. CDR3: CASSQDQSVRKQYF. The CDR3 DNA is TGCGCCAGCAGCCAAGATCAAAGCGTACGAAAGCAGTACTTC.

This clone was seen only a few times. The J gene is TRBJ1-5, the V gene TRBV6-5, with D possibly TRBD1 on 6 matching bases. CDR1 is MNHEY and CDR2 is SVGAGI in the germline V gene. With 6 bases removed from V and 4 bases from J, the gap between germline ends came to 10 bases. The CDR3 contains 13 residues. The CDR3 here is CASRYRANQPQHF. The CDR3 DNA is TGTGCCAGCAGGTACAGGGCGAATCAGCCCCAGCATTTT.

Only one count was recorded for this clone. The chain carries TRBV5-6 and TRBJ2-2, with 9 bases lining up with TRBD2. The junction had 5 bases not matched to a gene; V was cut back by 2 bases and J by 0 bases. Germline loops: CDR1 SGHDT, CDR2 YYEEEE. The CDR3 is made up of 17 amino acids. CDR3 in DNA: TGTGCCAGCAGCTTTGCGGGACTAGCCCCGAACACCGGGGAGCTGTTTTTT. This sequence encodes CASSFAGLAPNTGELFF.

The chain joins TRBV30 to TRBJ2-1, with D unclear. The V end was cut by 1 base, the J end by 11 bases, with 9 bases between. CDR3 length: 11 amino acids. Germline V CDR1 and CDR2: GTSNPN, SVGIG (reference sequence). CDR3 residues: CAWSGLHQQFF. The CDR3 bases are TGTGCCTGGAGTGGCCTCCACCAGCAGTTCTTC.

The chain has TRBV4-1 and TRBJ2-2; 10 bases fit TRBD2. CDR1 is MGHRA and CDR2 is YSYEKL in the germline V gene. Germline trimming cut 1 base from V and 6 bases from J; bases unmatched to any gene: 8. This CDR3 contains 17 residues. This CDR3 is CASSQGGSGRLPGELFF. CDR3 nucleotide sequence: TGCGCCAGCAGCCAAGGGGGTAGCGGGAGGTTACCCGGGGAGCTGTTTTTT.

CDR3 protein: CATSRVYSGRSNEQFF. The CDR3 nucleotides are TGTGCCACCAGCAGAGTATACAGCGGGAGATCCAATGAGCAGTTCTTC. This sequence joins TRBV15 and TRBJ2-1; 8 bases fit TRBD2. The V gene end was trimmed by 1 base and the J gene end by 6 bases; junction bases not matched to a gene: 8. The CDR3 spans 16 residues. The germline V gene encodes CDR1 LNHNV and CDR2 YYDKDF (reference sequence).

The chain recombines TRBV10-2 with TRBJ1-1; D is possibly TRBD1 (5 bases). Deletions cut 8 bases from V and 0 bases from J, with 19 bases between. The CDR3 is 16 residues long. CDR1 is WSHSY and CDR2 is SAAADI in the germline V gene. The CDR3 DNA sequence: TGCGCCAGCCGCGATAGGGGTTGGGGAGTGAACACTGAAGCTTTCTTT. This translates into CASRDRGWGVNTEAFF.

The CDR3 DNA is TGTGCCAGTAGGCCAGGCGGGGGGGAAGCAGATACGCAGTATTTT. Its translation: CASRPGGGEADTQYF. V and J are TRBV19 and TRBJ2-3, with 9 bases lining up with TRBD2. This CDR3 has 15 amino acids. After removal of 6 bases from V and 4 bases from J, the junction contained 8 bases not matched to a gene. Germline loops: CDR1 LNHDA, CDR2 SQIVND (reference sequence).

This chain connects TRBV6-6 to TRBJ1-1, with D possibly being TRBD1 (6 bases). The germline CDR1 and CDR2 sequences are MNHNY and SVGAGI (reference sequence). The length of the CDR3 is 16 residues. V was shortened by 0 bases and J by 6 bases, with 17 bases between the two germline ends. Here the CDR3 reads CASSYSASGGAPEAFF. The CDR3 nucleotides read TGTGCCAGCAGTTACTCCGCCTCGGGGGGCGCCCCTGAAGCTTTCTTT.

This rearrangement joins TRBV19 to TRBJ2-5; tentatively, D is TRBD1 (5 bases). There are 14 residues in the CDR3. Trimming removed 5 bases from V and 3 bases from J, with 13 bases in between. Germline V CDR1 and CDR2: LNHDA, SQIVND (reference sequence). The CDR3 sequence: CASSRAGLEETQYF. The CDR3 DNA is TGTGCCAGTAGTCGGGCAGGGCTAGAAGAGACCCAGTACTTC.

The genes are TRBV5-1 and TRBJ1-4, with unresolved D. Trimming removed 0 bases from V and 0 bases from J, with 9 bases in between. The germline V gene encodes CDR1 SGHRS and CDR2 YFSETQ. The CDR3 is 16 residues long. The CDR3: CASSLERAATNEKLFF. The CDR3 nucleotides read TGCGCCAGCAGCTTGGAGAGGGCCGCAACTAATGAAAAACTGTTTTTT.

This clone turned up a few times. The V gene is TRBV11-3, the J gene TRBJ2-7, with a weak D call TRBD2 (5 bases). Germline loops: CDR1 SGHNT, CDR2 YENEEA. The CDR3 has 14 amino acids. Trimming stripped 2 bases from V and 5 bases from J, with 13 bases between. The CDR3 DNA sequence: TGTGCCAGCAGCTTAACCGGGGTAGGAGACGAGCAGTACTTC. Translation: CASSLTGVGDEQYF.

The J gene is TRBJ2-5, the V gene TRBV7-3; 7 nucleotides match TRBD1. The V gene's germline CDR1 is SGHTA and CDR2 FQGTGA. CDR3 length: 14 residues. V gave up 1 base and J gave up 4 bases; unmatched junction bases: 3. CDR3 residues: CASSLIGGRETQYF. The CDR3 DNA reads as TGTGCCAGCAGCTTAATAGGGGGCCGAGAGACCCAGTACTTC.

V gene TRBV18 combines with J gene TRBJ1-3; no definite D call. Per germline, CDR1 KGHSH and CDR2 LQKENI. V was trimmed by 0 bases and J by 0 bases, leaving 9 bases between them. The CDR3 consists of 16 residues. The CDR3 reads CASSPPSRSSGNTIYF. CDR3 nucleotides: TGTGCCAGCTCACCACCGTCCCGCTCCTCTGGAAACACCATATATTTT.